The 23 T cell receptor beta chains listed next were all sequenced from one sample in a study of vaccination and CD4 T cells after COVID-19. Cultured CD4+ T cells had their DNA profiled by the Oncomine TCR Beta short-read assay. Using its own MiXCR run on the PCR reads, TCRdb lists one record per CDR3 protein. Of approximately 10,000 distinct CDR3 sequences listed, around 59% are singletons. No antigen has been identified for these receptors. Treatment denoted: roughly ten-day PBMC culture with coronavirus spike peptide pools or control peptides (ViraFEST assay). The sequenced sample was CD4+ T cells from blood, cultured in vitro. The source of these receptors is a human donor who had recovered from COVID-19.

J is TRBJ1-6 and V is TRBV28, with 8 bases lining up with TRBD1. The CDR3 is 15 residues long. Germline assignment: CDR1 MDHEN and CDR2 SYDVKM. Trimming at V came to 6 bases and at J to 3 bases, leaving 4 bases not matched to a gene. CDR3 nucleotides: TGTGCCAGCAGCGCCGGGACAGGCTATAATTCACCCCTCCACTTT. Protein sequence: CASSAGTGYNSPLHF.

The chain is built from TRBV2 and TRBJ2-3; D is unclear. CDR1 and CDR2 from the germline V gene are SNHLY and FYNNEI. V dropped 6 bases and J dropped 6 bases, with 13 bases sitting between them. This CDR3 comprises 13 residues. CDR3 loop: CASRASTIDTQYF. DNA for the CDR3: TGTGCCAGCAGAGCCTCAACCATTGATACGCAGTATTTT.

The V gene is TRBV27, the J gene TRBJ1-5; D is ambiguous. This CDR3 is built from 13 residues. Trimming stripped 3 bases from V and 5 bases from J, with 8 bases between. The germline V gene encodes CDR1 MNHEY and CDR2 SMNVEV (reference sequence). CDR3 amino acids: CASSFQEYQPQHF. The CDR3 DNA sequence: TGTGCCAGCAGTTTCCAGGAATATCAGCCCCAGCATTTT.

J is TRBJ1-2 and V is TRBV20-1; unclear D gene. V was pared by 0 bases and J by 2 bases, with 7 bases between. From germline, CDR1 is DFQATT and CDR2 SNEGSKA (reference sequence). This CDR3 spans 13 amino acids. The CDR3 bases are TGCAGTGCTAGAGATCCGGGGAACTATGGCTACACCTTC. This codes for CSARDPGNYGYTF.

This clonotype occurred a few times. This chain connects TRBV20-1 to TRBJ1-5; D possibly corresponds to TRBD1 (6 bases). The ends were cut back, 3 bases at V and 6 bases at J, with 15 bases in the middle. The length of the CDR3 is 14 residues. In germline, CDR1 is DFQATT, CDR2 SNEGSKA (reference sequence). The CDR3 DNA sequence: TGCAGTGCTAGCGATACAGGGTTGGCTCAGCCCCAGCATTTT. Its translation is CSASDTGLAQPQHF.

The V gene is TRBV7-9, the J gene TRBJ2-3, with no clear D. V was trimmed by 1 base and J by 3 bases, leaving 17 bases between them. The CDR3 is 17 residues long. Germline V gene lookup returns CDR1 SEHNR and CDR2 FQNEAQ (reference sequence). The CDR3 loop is CASSLVLSWLMTDTQYF. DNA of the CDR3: TGTGCCAGCAGCTTAGTGCTTTCCTGGCTGATGACAGATACGCAGTATTTT.

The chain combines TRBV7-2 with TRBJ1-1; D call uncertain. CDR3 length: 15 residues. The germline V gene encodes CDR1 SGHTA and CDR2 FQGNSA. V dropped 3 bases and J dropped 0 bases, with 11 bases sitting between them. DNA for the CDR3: TGTGCCAGCAGCTTCAGCAGCGGACTGAACACTGAAGCTTTCTTT. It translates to CASSFSSGLNTEAFF.

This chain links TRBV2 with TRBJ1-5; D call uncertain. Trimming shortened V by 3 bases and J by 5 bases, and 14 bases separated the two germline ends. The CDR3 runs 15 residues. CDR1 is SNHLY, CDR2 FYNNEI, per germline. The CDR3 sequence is CASSEEYRTHQPQHF. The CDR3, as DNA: TGTGCCAGCAGTGAGGAGTACAGAACCCATCAGCCCCAGCATTTT.

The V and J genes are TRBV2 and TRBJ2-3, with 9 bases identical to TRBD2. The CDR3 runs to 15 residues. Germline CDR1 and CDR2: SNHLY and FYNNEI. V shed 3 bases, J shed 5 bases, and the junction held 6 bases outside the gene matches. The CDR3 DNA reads TGTGCCAGCAGTGACATTAGCGGGAGACGAGATACGCAGTATTTT. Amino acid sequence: CASSDISGRRDTQYF.

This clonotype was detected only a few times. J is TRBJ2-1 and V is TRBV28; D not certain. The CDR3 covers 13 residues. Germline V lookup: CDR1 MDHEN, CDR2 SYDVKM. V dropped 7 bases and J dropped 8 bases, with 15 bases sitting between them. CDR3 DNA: TGTGCCAGCACTGGTACTGAAGCCTATGAGCAGTTCTTC. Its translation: CASTGTEAYEQFF.

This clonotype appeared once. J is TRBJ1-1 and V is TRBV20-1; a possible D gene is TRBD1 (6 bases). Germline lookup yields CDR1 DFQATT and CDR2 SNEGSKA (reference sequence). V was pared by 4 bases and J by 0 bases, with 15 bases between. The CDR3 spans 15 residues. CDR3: CSAKRGWRVNTEAFF. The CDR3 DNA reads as TGCAGTGCTAAGAGGGGGTGGAGGGTGAACACTGAAGCTTTCTTT.

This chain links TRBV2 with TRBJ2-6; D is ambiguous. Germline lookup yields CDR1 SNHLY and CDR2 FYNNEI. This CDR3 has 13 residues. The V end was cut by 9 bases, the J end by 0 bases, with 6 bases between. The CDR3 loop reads CAREGSGANVLTF. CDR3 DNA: TGTGCCAGGGAAGGCTCTGGGGCCAACGTCCTGACTTTC.

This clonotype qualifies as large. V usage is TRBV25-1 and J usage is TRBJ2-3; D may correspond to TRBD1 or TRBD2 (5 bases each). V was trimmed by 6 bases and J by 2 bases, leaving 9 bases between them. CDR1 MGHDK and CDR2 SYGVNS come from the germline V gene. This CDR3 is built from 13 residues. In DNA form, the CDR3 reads TGTGCCAGCAGGACCGGGGCCACAGATACGCAGTATTTT. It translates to CASRTGATDTQYF.

The CDR3 bases are TGTGCCAGCAGTTTTAACCCGGGGGGCTCCTACGAGCAGTACTTC. Its protein product is CASSFNPGGSYEQYF. V gene TRBV5-5 combines with J gene TRBJ2-7, with 7 bases lining up with TRBD2. The CDR3 is 15 residues long. V lost 5 bases, J lost 0 bases, and 8 bases stayed unmatched. The germline V gene encodes CDR1 SGHKS and CDR2 YYEKEE (reference sequence).

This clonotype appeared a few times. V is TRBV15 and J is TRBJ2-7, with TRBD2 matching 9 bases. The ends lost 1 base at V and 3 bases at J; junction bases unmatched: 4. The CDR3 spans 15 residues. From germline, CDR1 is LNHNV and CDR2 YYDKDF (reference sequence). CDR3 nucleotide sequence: TGTGCCACCAGCAGAGGGACTAGCGCTCGCTACGAGCAGTACTTC. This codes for CATSRGTSARYEQYF.

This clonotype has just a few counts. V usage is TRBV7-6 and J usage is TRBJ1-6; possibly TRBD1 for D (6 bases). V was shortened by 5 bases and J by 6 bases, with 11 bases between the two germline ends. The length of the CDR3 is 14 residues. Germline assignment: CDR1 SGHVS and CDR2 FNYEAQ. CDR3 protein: CASSQRGPNSPLHF. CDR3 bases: TGTGCCAGCAGCCAACGGGGGCCTAATTCACCCCTCCACTTT.

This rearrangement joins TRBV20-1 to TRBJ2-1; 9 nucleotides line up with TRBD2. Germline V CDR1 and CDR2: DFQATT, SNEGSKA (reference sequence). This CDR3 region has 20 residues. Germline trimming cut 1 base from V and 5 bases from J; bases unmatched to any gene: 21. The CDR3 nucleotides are TGCAGTGCTAGAGCTTCTAGGGGACTAGCTGTTGCCGTGGTGGACAATGAGCAGTTCTTC. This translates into CSARASRGLAVAVVDNEQFF.

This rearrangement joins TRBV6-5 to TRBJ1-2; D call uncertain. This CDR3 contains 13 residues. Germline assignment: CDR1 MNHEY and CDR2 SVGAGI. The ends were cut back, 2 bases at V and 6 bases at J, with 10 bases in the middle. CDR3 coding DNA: TGTGCCAGCAGTTACGAGACATCCGATGGCTACACCTTC. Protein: CASSYETSDGYTF.

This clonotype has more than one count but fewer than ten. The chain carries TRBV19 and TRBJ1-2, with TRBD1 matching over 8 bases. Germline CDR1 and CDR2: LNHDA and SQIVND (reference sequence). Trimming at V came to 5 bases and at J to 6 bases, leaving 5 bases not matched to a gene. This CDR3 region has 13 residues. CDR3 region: CASSSDRGDGYTF. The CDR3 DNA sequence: TGTGCCAGTAGTTCAGACAGGGGAGATGGCTACACCTTC.

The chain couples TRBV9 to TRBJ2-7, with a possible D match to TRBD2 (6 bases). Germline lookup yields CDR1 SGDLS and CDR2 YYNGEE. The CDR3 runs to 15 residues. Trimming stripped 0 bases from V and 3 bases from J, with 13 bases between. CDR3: CASSVGLAESYEQYF. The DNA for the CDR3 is TGTGCCAGCAGCGTAGGGTTAGCGGAAAGCTACGAGCAGTACTTC.

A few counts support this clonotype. As DNA, the CDR3 is TGCAGTGCTAGAGATTCCCCGGGGGACACTGAAGCTTTCTTT. Amino acids: CSARDSPGDTEAFF. This sequence joins TRBV20-1 and TRBJ1-1; maybe TRBD1 (5 bases). V shed 0 bases and J shed 3 bases, with 11 bases lying between them. Germline V gives CDR1 DFQATT, CDR2 SNEGSKA (reference sequence). This CDR3 comprises 14 residues.

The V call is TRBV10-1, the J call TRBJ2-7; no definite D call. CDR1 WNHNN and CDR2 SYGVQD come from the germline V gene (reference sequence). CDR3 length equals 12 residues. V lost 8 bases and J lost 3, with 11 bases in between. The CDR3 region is CASSDGRYEQYF. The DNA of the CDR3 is TGCGCCAGCTCCGATGGGCGCTACGAGCAGTACTTC.

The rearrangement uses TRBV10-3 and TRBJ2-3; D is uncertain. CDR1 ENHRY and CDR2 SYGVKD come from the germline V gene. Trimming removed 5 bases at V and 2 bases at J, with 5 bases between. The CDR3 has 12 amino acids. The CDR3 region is CAISQDTDTQYF. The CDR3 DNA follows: TGTGCCATCAGTCAGGACACAGATACGCAGTATTTT.